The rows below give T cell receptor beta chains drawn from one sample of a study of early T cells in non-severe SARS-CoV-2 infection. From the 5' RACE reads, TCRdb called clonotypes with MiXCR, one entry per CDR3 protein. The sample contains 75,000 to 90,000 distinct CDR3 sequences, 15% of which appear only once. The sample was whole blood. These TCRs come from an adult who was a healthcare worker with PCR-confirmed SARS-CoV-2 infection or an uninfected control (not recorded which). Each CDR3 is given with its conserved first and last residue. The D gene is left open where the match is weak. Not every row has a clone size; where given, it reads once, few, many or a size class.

cdr3_aa: CSASGEGGTDTQYF
cdr3_nt: TGCAGTGCTAGCGGGGAAGGGGGCACAGATACGCAGTATTTT
clone_size: -
d_call: -
v_call: TRBV20-1
j_call: TRBJ2-3

cdr3_aa: CASSQIAGMVGEQYF
cdr3_nt: TGTGCCAGCAGCCAAATAGCGGGGATGGTGGGCGAGCAGTACTTC
clone_size: -
d_call: TRBD2
v_call: TRBV11-2
j_call: TRBJ2-7

cdr3_aa: CASSSPGRFGQFF
cdr3_nt: TGTGCCAGCAGTTCCCCGGGACGCTTCGGGCAGTTCTTC
clone_size: -
d_call: -
v_call: TRBV6-6
j_call: TRBJ2-1

cdr3_aa: CASSLVQQGGYEQYF
cdr3_nt: TGTGCCAGCAGCTTAGTTCAGCAGGGGGGCTACGAGCAGTACTTC
clone_size: few
d_call: -
v_call: TRBV7-2
j_call: TRBJ2-7

cdr3_aa: CASSQDSQETQYF
cdr3_nt: TGTGCCAGCAGCCAGGACAGCCAAGAGACCCAGTACTTC
clone_size: -
d_call: -
v_call: TRBV3-1
j_call: TRBJ2-5

cdr3_aa: CSVKSGNTIYF
cdr3_nt: TGCAGCGTTAAATCTGGAAACACCATATATTTT
clone_size: few
d_call: -
v_call: TRBV29-1
j_call: TRBJ1-3

cdr3_aa: CASSLGTLTEAFF
cdr3_nt: TGTGCCAGCAGTTTGGGCACCCTCACTGAAGCTTTCTTT
clone_size: -
d_call: -
v_call: TRBV28
j_call: TRBJ1-1

cdr3_aa: CSVVVGAGYEQYF
cdr3_nt: TGCAGCGTTGTAGTGGGGGCAGGCTACGAGCAGTACTTC
clone_size: -
d_call: -
v_call: TRBV29-1
j_call: TRBJ2-7

cdr3_aa: CASSLTSGSNEQYF
cdr3_nt: TGTGCCAGCAGTCTCACTAGCGGGAGTAACGAGCAGTACTTC
clone_size: many
d_call: TRBD2
v_call: TRBV7-2
j_call: TRBJ2-7

cdr3_aa: CASSWLNGAFF
cdr3_nt: TGTGCCAGCAGTTGGCTCAATGGGGCTTTCTTT
clone_size: few
d_call: -
v_call: TRBV28
j_call: TRBJ1-1

cdr3_aa: CASKTQGKLFF
cdr3_nt: TGTGCCAGCAAAACTCAGGGTAAACTGTTTTTT
clone_size: many
d_call: -
v_call: TRBV2
j_call: TRBJ1-4

cdr3_aa: CASSSNRVGAFF
cdr3_nt: TGTGCCAGCAGCTCGAACCGCGTCGGAGCTTTCTTT
clone_size: few
d_call: -
v_call: TRBV11-2
j_call: TRBJ1-1

cdr3_aa: CASSRTASSYEQYF
cdr3_nt: TGTGCCAGTAGTAGGACTGCCAGCTCCTACGAGCAGTACTTC
clone_size: few
d_call: -
v_call: TRBV19
j_call: TRBJ2-7

cdr3_aa: CASSDSRTPQFF
cdr3_nt: TGTGCCAGCAGTGACTCGAGGACTCCTCAGTTCTTC
clone_size: few
d_call: -
v_call: TRBV6-4
j_call: TRBJ2-1

cdr3_aa: CASSLVAGSYNEQFF
cdr3_nt: TGTGCCAGCAGCTTGGTGGCCGGCTCCTACAATGAGCAGTTCTTC
clone_size: -
d_call: -
v_call: TRBV5-4
j_call: TRBJ2-1

cdr3_aa: CASSLGGINSYEQYF
cdr3_nt: TGTGCCAGCAGCTTAGGAGGGATTAATAGCTACGAGCAGTACTTC
clone_size: -
d_call: -
v_call: TRBV7-2
j_call: TRBJ2-7

cdr3_aa: CASSQLAKNIQYF
cdr3_nt: TGTGCCAGCAGCCAACTAGCCAAAAACATTCAGTACTTC
clone_size: many
d_call: -
v_call: TRBV11-2
j_call: TRBJ2-4

cdr3_aa: CASSVSSGANVLTF
cdr3_nt: TGTGCCAGCAGCGTCAGCTCTGGGGCCAACGTCCTGACTTTC
clone_size: -
d_call: -
v_call: TRBV6-5
j_call: TRBJ2-6